The 16 T cell receptor beta chains presented below share a single source sample, sequenced in a study of shared clonotypes between healthy human individuals. Here immunoSEQ multiplex PCR was the method, and the copy in TCRdb shows in-frame clones only, minus some. The sample includes about 490,000 clones, around three quarters of them seen just once. The sequenced sample consisted of PBMCs. The origin of the receptors is a woman aged 40 to 55 in good health. Some clones in this sample may be carry-over from other donors' samples.

The chain uses TRBV4-2 and TRBJ2-6; D is uncertain. This CDR3 region has 18 residues. With 5 bases removed from V and 1 base from J, the gap between germline ends came to 18 bases. In germline, CDR1 is LGHNA, CDR2 YNFKEQ. The CDR3 here is CASSEPHSASSGANVLTF. CDR3 DNA sequence: TGTGCCAGCAGCGAGCCCCACTCGGCCAGTTCTGGGGCCAACGTCCTGACTTTC.

V gene TRBV7-3 combines with J gene TRBJ2-1; TRBD2 matches 8 bases. The CDR3 contains 16 residues. V shed 0 bases and J 8 bases; nucleotides not matched to a gene: 9. Germline V gene data show CDR1 as SGHTA and CDR2 as FQGTGA. CDR3 sequence: CASSLTSSGSRYEQFF. The DNA of the CDR3 is TGTGCCAGCAGCTTAACGTCCAGCGGGAGCCGCTATGAGCAGTTCTTC.

The chain is built from TRBV4-3 and TRBJ1-2; D is unclear. V lost 4 bases and J lost 4, with 16 bases in between. The CDR3 contains 15 residues. Germline V gives CDR1 LGHNA, CDR2 YSLEER. The CDR3 here is CASSPQARPSYGYTF. CDR3 in DNA: TGCGCCAGCAGCCCCCAGGCTCGTCCATCCTATGGCTACACCTTC.

The chain is built from TRBV12-5 and TRBJ2-1; TRBD2 is a possible D gene (6 bases). V lost 6 bases, J lost 4 bases, and 10 bases lay in between. Per germline, CDR1 LGHNT and CDR2 FRNRAP. The CDR3 covers 13 residues. The CDR3 sequence is CASGRGSYNEQFF. Here the CDR3 DNA reads TGTGCTAGTGGCCGGGGGAGTTACAATGAGCAGTTCTTC. The variable domain in full, with the rest retrieved from reference TRBV12-5 and TRBJ2-1, is DARVTQTPRHKVTEMGQEVTMRCQPILGHNTVFWYRQTMMQGLELLAYFRNRAPLDDSGMPKDRFSAEMPDATLATLKIQPSEPRDSAVYFCASGRGSYNEQFFGPGTRLTVL.

This chain links TRBV2 with TRBJ2-1; D is ambiguous. Germline values: CDR1 SNHLY, CDR2 FYNNEI. V was clipped by 6 bases and J by 0 bases, with 18 bases between them. CDR3 length: 17 residues. Written as DNA, the CDR3 is TGTGCCAGCAGCCTCCGACCGAGCCCCCTCTCCTACAATGAGCAGTTCTTC. It translates to CASSLRPSPLSYNEQFF.

This rearrangement joins TRBV29-1 to TRBJ1-1; D is unclear. The CDR3 is 13 residues long. With 4 bases removed from V and 5 bases from J, the gap between germline ends came to 14 bases. Germline CDR1 reads SQVTM; CDR2 reads ANQGSEA. CDR3 sequence: CSVVFQPRTEAFF. Here the CDR3 DNA reads TGCAGCGTTGTATTCCAGCCGAGAACTGAAGCTTTCTTT.

The chain joins TRBV6-1 to TRBJ2-5; TRBD2 agrees at 7 bases. The CDR3 has 15 amino acids. Germline trimming cut 4 bases from V and 3 bases from J; bases unmatched to any gene: 8. CDR1 MNHNS and CDR2 SASEGT come from the germline V gene. In DNA form, the CDR3 reads TGTGCCAGCAGTGTACCCGGGAGGAAGGAAGAGACCCAGTACTTC. Translated, it gives CASSVPGRKEETQYF.

This clone was detected only once. The genes are TRBV5-1 and TRBJ2-1; TRBD2 aligns across 10 bases. Germline V gene data show CDR1 as SGHRS and CDR2 as YFSETQ. The V segment lost 1 base and the J segment 9 bases; nucleotides outside the gene matches: 13. CDR3 size: 17 residues. The CDR3 DNA is TGCGCCAGCAGCTTGTACCAAGCGGGAGGGCCCATGAGTGAGCAGTTCTTC. This gives the protein CASSLYQAGGPMSEQFF.

The chain carries TRBV28 and TRBJ1-5, with D unresolved. The germline V and J ends were trimmed by 5 bases and 1 base, with 6 bases remaining between them. In germline, CDR1 is MDHEN, CDR2 SYDVKM. This CDR3 comprises 13 residues. The CDR3 loop is CASSRASNQPQHF. CDR3 bases: TGTGCCAGCAGTCGGGCCAGCAATCAGCCCCAGCATTTT.

The chain employs TRBV27 and TRBJ1-1, with D uncertain. Per the germline V gene, CDR1 is MNHEY and CDR2 is SMNVEV (reference sequence). V was cut by 2 bases and J by 1 base, with 5 bases left in between. This CDR3 has 13 residues. CDR3 DNA: TGTGCCAGCAGTTTAAAAGAGAACACTGAAGCTTTCTTT. This codes for CASSLKENTEAFF.

The V gene is TRBV9, the J gene TRBJ2-2; D is unclear. Looked up from germline, CDR1 is SGDLS and CDR2 is YYNGEE. Between the trimmed V and J ends, which lost 0 bases and 7 bases, there was a span of 4 bases. This CDR3 has 12 residues. For the CDR3, the DNA is TGTGCCAGCAGCGTAGATGGCGGGGAGCTGTTTTTT. Translating it yields CASSVDGGELFF.

The CDR3 DNA is TGTGCCAGCAGCTTAGGGACAATTGCGCAGTATTTT. It encodes CASSLGTIAQYF. The chain recombines TRBV7-9 with TRBJ2-3; a weak D match, TRBD1 (5 bases). This CDR3 region has 12 residues. Between the trimmed V and J ends, which lost 1 base and 10 bases, there was a span of 9 bases. Germline loops: CDR1 SEHNR, CDR2 FQNEAQ (reference sequence).

The J gene is TRBJ1-3, the V gene TRBV28; D perhaps matches TRBD1 (5 bases). The CDR3 runs 14 residues. The germline V gene encodes CDR1 MDHEN and CDR2 SYDVKM. Trimming cost V 6 bases and J 8 bases, with 17 bases left between them. The CDR3 DNA follows: TGTGCCAGCAGCTCCCCGGGACGATGGGACACCATATATTTT. Amino acids: CASSSPGRWDTIYF. Looking up the rest from reference TRBV28 and TRBJ1-3 gives the full variable domain: DVKVTQSSRYLVKRTGEKVFLECVQDMDHENMFWYRQDPGLGLRLIYFSYDVKMKEKGDIPEGYSVSREKKERFSLILESASTNQTSMYLCASSSPGRWDTIYFGEGSWLTVV.

The sample holds a few counts of this clone. The chain joins TRBV28 to TRBJ2-5; the D gene is possibly TRBD1 (6 bases). V shed 5 bases and J shed 5 bases, with 21 bases lying between them. The CDR3 runs 16 residues. The germline V gene has CDR1 MDHEN and CDR2 SYDVKM. CDR3 amino acids: CASSGTHLIPRETQYF. Here the CDR3 DNA reads TGTGCCAGCAGTGGGACACACCTAATCCCAAGGGAGACCCAGTACTTC.

The rearrangement joins TRBV25-1 to TRBJ2-1, with D perhaps matching TRBD2 (5 bases). The CDR3 is 14 residues long. CDR1 is MGHDK and CDR2 is SYGVNS in the germline V gene. V was clipped by 4 bases and J by 4 bases, with 11 bases between them. This chain's CDR3 is CASSVTAVYNEQFF. Written as DNA, the CDR3 is TGTGCCAGCAGTGTAACAGCGGTATACAATGAGCAGTTCTTC.

V usage is TRBV11-2 and J usage is TRBJ1-1, with D possibly being TRBD1 (6 bases). The CDR3 consists of 15 residues. Germline lookup yields CDR1 SGHAT and CDR2 FQNNGV. Trimming pared 5 bases from V and 2 bases from J, leaving 15 bases between. CDR3 nucleotide sequence: TGTGCCAGCAGCAAGATGCAGGGGACCAACACTGAAGCTTTCTTT. Encoded protein: CASSKMQGTNTEAFF.